The clone carrying this T cell receptor (beta chain) showed up just once. The CDR3 runs 16 residues. V was clipped by 5 bases and J by 6 bases, with 22 bases between them. Germline-derived CDR1 and CDR2 are SGHAT and FQNNGV. This record belongs to a study of shared clonotypes between healthy human individuals. Libraries were prepared by immunoSEQ multiplex PCR; TCRdb keeps only in-frame clonotypes and omits some of them. The data show around 500,000 clones, with roughly 83% seen just once and less than 15% held by the top ten. The sequence was obtained from a middle-aged woman in good health. Some clones in this sample may be carry-over from other donors' samples. V is TRBV11-2 and J is TRBJ1-1, with no clear D. The source material was PBMCs. CDR3 amino acids: CASSPPLKRGTSEAFF. CDR3 in DNA: TGTGCCAGCAGCCCGCCGCTCAAACGGGGAACGTCTGAAGCTTTCTTT.